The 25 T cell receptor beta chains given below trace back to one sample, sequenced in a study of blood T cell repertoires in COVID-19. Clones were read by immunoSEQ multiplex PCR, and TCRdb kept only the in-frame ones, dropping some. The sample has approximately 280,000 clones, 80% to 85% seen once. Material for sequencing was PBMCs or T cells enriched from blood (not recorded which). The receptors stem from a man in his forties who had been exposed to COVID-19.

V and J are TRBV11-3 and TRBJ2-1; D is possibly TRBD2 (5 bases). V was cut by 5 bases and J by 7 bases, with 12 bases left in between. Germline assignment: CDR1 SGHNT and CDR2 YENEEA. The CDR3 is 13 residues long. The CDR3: CASSKLTGNEQFF. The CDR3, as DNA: TGTGCCAGCAGCAAACTTACGGGGAATGAGCAGTTCTTC.

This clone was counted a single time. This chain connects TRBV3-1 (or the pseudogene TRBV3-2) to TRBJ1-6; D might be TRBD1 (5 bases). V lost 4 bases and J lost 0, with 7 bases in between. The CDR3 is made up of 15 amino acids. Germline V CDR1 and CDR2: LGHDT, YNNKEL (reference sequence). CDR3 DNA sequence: TGTGCCAGCAGCCGACAGAGCTCCTATAATTCACCCCTCCACTTT. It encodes CASSRQSSYNSPLHF.

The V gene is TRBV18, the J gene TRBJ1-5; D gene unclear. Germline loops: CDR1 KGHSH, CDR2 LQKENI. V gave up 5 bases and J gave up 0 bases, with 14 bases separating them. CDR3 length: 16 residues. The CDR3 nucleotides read TGTGCCAGCTCAGGGTCTTCGGGGAATAGCAATCAGCCCCAGCATTTT. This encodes CASSGSSGNSNQPQHF.

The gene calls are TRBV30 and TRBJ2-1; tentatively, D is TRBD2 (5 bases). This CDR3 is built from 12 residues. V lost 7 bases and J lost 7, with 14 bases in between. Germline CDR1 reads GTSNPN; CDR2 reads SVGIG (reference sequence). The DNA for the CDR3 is TGTGCCTTCCGAGGGAGCGTGAATGAGCAGTTCTTC. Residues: CAFRGSVNEQFF.

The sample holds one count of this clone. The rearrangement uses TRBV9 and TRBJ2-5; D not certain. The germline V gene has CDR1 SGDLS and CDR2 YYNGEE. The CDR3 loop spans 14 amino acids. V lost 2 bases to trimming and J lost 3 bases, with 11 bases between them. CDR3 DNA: TGTGCCAGCAGCGTCTTGGGTAGCAAAGAGACCCAGTACTTC. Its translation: CASSVLGSKETQYF. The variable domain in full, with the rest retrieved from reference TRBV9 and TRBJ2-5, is DSGVTQTPKHLITATGQRVTLRCSPRSGDLSVYWYQQSLDQGLQFLIQYYNGEERAKGNILERFSAQQFPDLHSELNLSSLELGDSALYFCASSVLGSKETQYFGPGTRLLVL.

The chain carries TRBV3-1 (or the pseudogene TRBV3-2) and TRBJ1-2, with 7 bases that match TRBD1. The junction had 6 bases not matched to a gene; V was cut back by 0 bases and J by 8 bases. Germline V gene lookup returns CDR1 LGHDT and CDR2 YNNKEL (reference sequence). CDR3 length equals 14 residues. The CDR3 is CASSQDEGARGYTF. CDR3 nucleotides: TGTGCCAGCAGCCAAGATGAGGGGGCGAGGGGCTACACCTTC.

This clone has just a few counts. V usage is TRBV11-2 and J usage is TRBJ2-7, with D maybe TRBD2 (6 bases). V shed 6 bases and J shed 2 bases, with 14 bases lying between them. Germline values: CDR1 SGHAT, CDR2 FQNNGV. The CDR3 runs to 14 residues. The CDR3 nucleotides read TGTGCCAGCAGTCGGGACTTTGATACCTACGAGCAGTACTTC. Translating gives CASSRDFDTYEQYF.

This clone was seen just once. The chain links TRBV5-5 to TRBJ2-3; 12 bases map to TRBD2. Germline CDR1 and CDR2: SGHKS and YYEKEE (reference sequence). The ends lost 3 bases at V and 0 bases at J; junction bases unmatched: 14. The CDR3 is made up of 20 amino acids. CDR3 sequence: CASSSIWTSGTDASTDTQYF. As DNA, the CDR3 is TGTGCCAGCAGCTCGATATGGACTAGCGGGACCGATGCTAGCACAGATACGCAGTATTTT. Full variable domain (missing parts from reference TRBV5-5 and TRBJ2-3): DAGVTQSPTHLIKTRGQQVTLRCSPISGHKSVSWYQQVLGQGPQFIFQYYEKEERGRGNFPDRFSARQFPNYSSELNVNALLLGDSALYLCASSSIWTSGTDASTDTQYFGPGTRLTVL.

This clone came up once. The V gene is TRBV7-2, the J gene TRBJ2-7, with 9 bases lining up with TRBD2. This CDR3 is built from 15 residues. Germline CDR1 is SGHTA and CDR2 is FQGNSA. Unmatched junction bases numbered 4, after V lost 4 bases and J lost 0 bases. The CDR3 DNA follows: TGTGCCAGCAGCTACAGACTAGCGGCCTCCTACGAGCAGTACTTC. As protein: CASSYRLAASYEQYF.

As DNA, the CDR3 is TGTGCCACTACACCGGGACAGGGATCGGTTCAGCCCCAGCATTTT. This gives the protein CATTPGQGSVQPQHF. The genes are TRBV15 and TRBJ1-5; 9 nucleotides agree with TRBD1. Per the germline V gene, CDR1 is LNHNV and CDR2 is YYDKDF (reference sequence). V lost 9 bases to trimming and J lost 6 bases; unmatched junction nucleotides: 12. The CDR3 runs to 15 residues.

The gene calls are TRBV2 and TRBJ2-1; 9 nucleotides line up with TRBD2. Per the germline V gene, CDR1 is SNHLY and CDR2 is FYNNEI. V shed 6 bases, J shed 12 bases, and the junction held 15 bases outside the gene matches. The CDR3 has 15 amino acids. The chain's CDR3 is CASRLSSGSTGAQFF. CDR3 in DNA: TGTGCCAGCAGGCTGAGTAGCGGGAGTACTGGGGCGCAGTTCTTC.

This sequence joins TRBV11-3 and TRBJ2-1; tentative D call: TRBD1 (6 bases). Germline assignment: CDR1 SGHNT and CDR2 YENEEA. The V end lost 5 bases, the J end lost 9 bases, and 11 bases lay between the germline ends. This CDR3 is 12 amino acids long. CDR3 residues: CASSDIGGEQFF. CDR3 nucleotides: TGTGCCAGCAGCGATATAGGGGGTGAGCAGTTCTTC.

CDR3 sequence reads: CASRTGGPNTGELFF. Written as DNA, the CDR3 is TGTGCCAGTAGGACCGGGGGTCCGAACACCGGGGAGCTGTTTTTT. J is TRBJ2-2 and V is TRBV19; a weak D match, TRBD2 (6 bases). This CDR3 is built from 15 residues. Germline V CDR1 and CDR2: LNHDA, SQIVND (reference sequence). Trimming removed 6 bases at V and 0 bases at J, with 11 bases between.

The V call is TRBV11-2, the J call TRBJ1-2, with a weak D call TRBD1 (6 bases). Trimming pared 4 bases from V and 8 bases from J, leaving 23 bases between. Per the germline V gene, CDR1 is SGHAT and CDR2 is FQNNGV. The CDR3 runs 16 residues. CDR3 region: CASSSTPQGPVRGYTF. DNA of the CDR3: TGTGCCAGCAGCTCCACGCCACAGGGTCCCGTCCGAGGCTACACCTTC.

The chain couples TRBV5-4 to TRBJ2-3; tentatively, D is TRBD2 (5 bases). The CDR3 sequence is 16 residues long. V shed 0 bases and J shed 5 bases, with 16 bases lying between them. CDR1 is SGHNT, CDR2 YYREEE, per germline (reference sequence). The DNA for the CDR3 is TGTGCCAGCAGCTTGGTGGGTCTACGGGGTGGAGATACGCAGTATTTT. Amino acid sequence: CASSLVGLRGGDTQYF.

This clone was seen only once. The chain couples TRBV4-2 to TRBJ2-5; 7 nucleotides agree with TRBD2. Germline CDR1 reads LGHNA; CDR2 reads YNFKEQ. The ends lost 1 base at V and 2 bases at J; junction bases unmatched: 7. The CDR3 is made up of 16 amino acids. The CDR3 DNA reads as TGTGCCAGCAGCCAAGTCCTCCCGCGGGGGCAAGAGACCCAGTACTTC. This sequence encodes CASSQVLPRGQETQYF.

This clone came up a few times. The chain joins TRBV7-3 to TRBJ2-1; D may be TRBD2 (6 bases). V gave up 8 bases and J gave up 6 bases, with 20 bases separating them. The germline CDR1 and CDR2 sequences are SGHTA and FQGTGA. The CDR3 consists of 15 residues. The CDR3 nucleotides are TGTGCCAGCCGCGGGTGGGAGGCATCTCTCAATGAGCAGTTCTTC. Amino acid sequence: CASRGWEASLNEQFF.

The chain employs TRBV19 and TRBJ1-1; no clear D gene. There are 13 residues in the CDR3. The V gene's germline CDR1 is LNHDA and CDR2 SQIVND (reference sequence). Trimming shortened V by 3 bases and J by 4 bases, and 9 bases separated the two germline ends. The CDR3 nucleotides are TGTGCCAGTAGTATCGAACGGAGCACTGAAGCTTTCTTT. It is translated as CASSIERSTEAFF.

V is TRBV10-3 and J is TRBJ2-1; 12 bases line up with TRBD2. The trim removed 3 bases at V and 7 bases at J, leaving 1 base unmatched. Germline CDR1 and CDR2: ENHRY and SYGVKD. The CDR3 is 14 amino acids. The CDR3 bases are TGTGCCATCAGTGATGGACTAGCGGGGAATGAGCAGTTCTTC. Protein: CAISDGLAGNEQFF.

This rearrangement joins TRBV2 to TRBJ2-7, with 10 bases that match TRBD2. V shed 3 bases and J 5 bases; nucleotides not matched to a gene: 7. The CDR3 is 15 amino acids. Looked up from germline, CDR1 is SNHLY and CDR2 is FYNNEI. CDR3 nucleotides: TGTGCCAGCAGTGAGGGTAGGCTAGCGGGAGACGAGCAGTACTTC. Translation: CASSEGRLAGDEQYF. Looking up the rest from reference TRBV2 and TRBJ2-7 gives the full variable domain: EPEVTQTPSHQVTQMGQEVILRCVPISNHLYFYWYRQILGQKVEFLVSFYNNEISEKSEIFDDQFSVERPDGSNFTLKIRSTKLEDSAMYFCASSEGRLAGDEQYFGPGTRLTVT.

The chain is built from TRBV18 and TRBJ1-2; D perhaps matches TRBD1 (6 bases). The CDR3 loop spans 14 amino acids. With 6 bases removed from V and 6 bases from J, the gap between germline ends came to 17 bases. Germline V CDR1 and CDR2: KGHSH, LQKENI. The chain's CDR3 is CASSTTGTGNGYTF. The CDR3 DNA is TGTGCCAGCTCTACCACAGGGACGGGTAATGGCTACACCTTC.

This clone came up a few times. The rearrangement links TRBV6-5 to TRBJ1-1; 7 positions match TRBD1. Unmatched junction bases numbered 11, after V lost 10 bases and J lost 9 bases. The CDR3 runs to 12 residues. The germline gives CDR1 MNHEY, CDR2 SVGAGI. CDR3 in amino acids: CATQPRTGKAFF. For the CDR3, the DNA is TGTGCCACCCAGCCACGGACAGGAAAAGCTTTCTTT.

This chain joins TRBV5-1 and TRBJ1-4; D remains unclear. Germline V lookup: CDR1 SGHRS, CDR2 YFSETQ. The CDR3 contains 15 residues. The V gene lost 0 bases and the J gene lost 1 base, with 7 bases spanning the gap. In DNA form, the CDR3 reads TGCGCCAGCAGCTTGGATCCGGGAACTAATGAAAAACTGTTTTTT. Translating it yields CASSLDPGTNEKLFF.

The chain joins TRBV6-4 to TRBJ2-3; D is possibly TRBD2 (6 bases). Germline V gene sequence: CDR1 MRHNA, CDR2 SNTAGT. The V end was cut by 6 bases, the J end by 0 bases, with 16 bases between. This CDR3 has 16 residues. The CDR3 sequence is CASSLGGFQSTDTQYF. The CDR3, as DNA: TGTGCCAGCAGCCTAGGAGGGTTTCAAAGCACAGATACGCAGTATTTT.

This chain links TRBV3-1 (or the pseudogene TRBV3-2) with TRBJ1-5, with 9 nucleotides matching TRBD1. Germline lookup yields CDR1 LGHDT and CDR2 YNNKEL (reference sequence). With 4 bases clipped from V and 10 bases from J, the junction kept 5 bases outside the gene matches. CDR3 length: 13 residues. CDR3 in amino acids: CASSPDRGGPQHF. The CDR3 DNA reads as TGTGCCAGCAGCCCGGACAGGGGAGGACCCCAGCATTTT.